This TCR beta chain was recorded in a study of blood T cell repertoires in COVID-19. The wider study: The study drew acute and convalescent COVID-19 samples from the United States, Italy and Spain. T cells, B-cell-depleted T cells, or PBMCs provided the cDNA or gDNA that served as material.

V was clipped by 1 base and J by 3 bases; unmatched bases: 4. There are 15 residues in the CDR3. Germline V gene lookup returns CDR1 MDHEN and CDR2 SYDVKM. Under the authors' procedure: Amplification from reference gene primers served as the basis for estimated nucleated cell counts. TCRdb's table, derived via immunoSEQ multiplex PCR, lists solely in-frame clones and lacks some. The DNA gave D and trimming, while V, J and clone size come from that table. The table lists about 220,000 clones, around four fifths of them singletons. V usage is TRBV28 and J usage is TRBJ2-7; TRBD2 agrees at 9 bases. Source material: peripheral blood. The TCR originated in a man aged 30-40 years with active or convalescent COVID-19. CDR3 in DNA: TGTGCCAGCAGTTTATCCGGCGGGAGGGTCTACGAGCAGTACTTC. It translates to CASSLSGGRVYEQYF. Combining the CDR3 with reference TRBV28 and TRBJ2-7 gives the whole variable domain DVKVTQSSRYLVKRTGEKVFLECVQDMDHENMFWYRQDPGLGLRLIYFSYDVKMKEKGDIPEGYSVSREKKERFSLILESASTNQTSMYLCASSLSGGRVYEQYFGPGTRLTVT.